This T cell receptor beta chain was identified in a study of cytomegalovirus exposure and HLA in healthy donors. PCR employed 60 Vbeta and 13 Jbeta primers. Source study methods: Later, some 79 million unique TCR beta chains were counted in an analysis, and 10 million to 12 million of them were shared. The protocol was immunoSEQ multiplex PCR, while the TCRdb copy is restricted to in-frame clones and leaves out a portion. That table is the source of V, J and clone size, and D and trimming were worked out from the DNA. The table lists some 170,000 clones, 60% to 80% of them singletons. The clonotype originates from a man younger than 35 in good health and CMV-seropositive. Sequencing used PBMCs.

The CDR3 region is CASSSTSGRATDTQYF. For the CDR3, the DNA is TGTGCCAGCAGCTCCACTAGCGGGAGGGCCACAGATACGCAGTATTTT. The chain joins TRBV7-8 to TRBJ2-3; 13 nucleotides line up with TRBD2. V was pared by 4 bases and J by 2 bases, with 3 bases of the junction left unmatched. This CDR3 spans 16 amino acids. CDR1 is SGHVS, CDR2 FQNEAQ, per germline. Using reference TRBV7-8 and TRBJ2-3 for the parts outside the CDR3, the full variable domain is GAGVSQSPRYKVAKRGQDVALRCDPISGHVSLFWYQQALGQGPEFLTYFQNEAQLDKSGLPSDRFFAERPEGSVSTLKIQRTQQEDSAVYLCASSSTSGRATDTQYFGPGTRLTVL.